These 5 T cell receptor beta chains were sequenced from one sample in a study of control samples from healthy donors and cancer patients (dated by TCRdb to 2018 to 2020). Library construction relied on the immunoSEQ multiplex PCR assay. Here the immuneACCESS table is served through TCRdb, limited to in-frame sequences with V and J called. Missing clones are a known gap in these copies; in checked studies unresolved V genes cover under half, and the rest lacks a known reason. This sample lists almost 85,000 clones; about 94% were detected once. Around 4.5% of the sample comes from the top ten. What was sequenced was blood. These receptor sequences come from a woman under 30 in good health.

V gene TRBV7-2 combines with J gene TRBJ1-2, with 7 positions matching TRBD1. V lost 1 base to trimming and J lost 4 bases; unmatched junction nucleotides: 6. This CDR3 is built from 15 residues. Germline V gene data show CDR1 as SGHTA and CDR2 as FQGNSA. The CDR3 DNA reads TGTGCCAGCAGCTTAGGCACAGGGGCTAGCTATGGCTACACCTTC. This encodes CASSLGTGASYGYTF.

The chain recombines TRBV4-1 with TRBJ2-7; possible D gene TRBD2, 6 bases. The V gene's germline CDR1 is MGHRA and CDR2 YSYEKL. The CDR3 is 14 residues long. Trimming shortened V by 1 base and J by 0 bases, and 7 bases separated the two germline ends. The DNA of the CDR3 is TGCGCCAGCAGCCAAGCGGGACTCTCCTACGAGCAGTACTTC. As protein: CASSQAGLSYEQYF.

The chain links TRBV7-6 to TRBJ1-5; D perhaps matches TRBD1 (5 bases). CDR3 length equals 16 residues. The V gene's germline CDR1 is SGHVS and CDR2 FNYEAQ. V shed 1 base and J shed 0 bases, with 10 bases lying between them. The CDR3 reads CASSLGGSDSNQPQHF. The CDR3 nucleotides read TGTGCCAGCAGCTTAGGGGGGTCAGATAGCAATCAGCCCCAGCATTTT.

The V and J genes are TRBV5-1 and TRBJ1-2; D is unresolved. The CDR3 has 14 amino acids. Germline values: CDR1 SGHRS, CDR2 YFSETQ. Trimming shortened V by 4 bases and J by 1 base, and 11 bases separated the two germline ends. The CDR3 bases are TGCGCCAGCAGCCCGGCGGACGTTAACTATGGCTACACCTTC. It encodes CASSPADVNYGYTF.

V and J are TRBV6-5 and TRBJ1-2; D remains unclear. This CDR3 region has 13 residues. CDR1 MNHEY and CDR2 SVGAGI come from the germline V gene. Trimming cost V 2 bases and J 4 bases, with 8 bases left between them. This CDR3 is CASSYPGGYGYTF. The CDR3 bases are TGTGCCAGCAGTTACCCTGGAGGCTATGGCTACACCTTC.